The clone carrying this T cell receptor beta chain has only a few counts. Its antigen is still unknown. In the same sample, other DNA sequences code for this CDR3. 13 Jbeta primers and 60 Vbeta primers were used for the PCR. Only in-frame clones appear in the TCRdb table, and some are missing; sequencing was by immunoSEQ multiplex PCR. The data contain about 120,000 clones, 80% of them singletons. These donors, healthy bone marrow donors, were studied. This sample is drawn from a study of cytomegalovirus exposure and HLA in healthy donors. Study findings and constraints: Most TCR sequences proved rare, with some public TCRs found in many donors. Relative to equally common others, HLA-associated TCR beta chains showed greater clonal expansion in a later analysis. Some highly shared sequence variants likely arose as a pipeline artifact.

The sequenced sample consisted of PBMCs. This clonotype was sampled from a female donor in good health and CMV-seropositive.

The CDR3 loop is CATLQGHSAEAFF. The CDR3 nucleotides read TGTGCCACCTTACAGGGTCATAGCGCTGAAGCTTTCTTT. The V and J genes are TRBV6-1 and TRBJ1-1, with a possible D match to TRBD1 (6 bases). V was clipped by 10 bases and J by 6 bases, with 18 bases between them. The CDR3 spans 13 residues. Looked up from germline, CDR1 is MNHNS and CDR2 is SASEGT.